Sequencing of this T cell receptor beta chain was carried out in a study of response to subunit inactivated influenza vaccine (dated by TCRdb to the late 2010s). Looking at the study overall: Deep quantitative T cell receptor repertoire profiling was used in the study to track responses to a trivalent subunit inactivated influenza vaccine. The study at large found these results: The authors suggested that each seasonal influenza vaccination may recruit only a limited number of new T cells.

A remark on this clonotype: Its cognate antigen has yet to be identified. One base away there is no much larger clone; base qualities are not given.

The library relied on RT-PCR. TCRdb lists the instrument as Illumina HiSeq 2500. TCRdb cleaned the public reads at Q25 with fastp, built clones with MiXCR and kept in-frame beta chains. One record per CDR3 amino acid sequence lists the most common genes and DNA. For this sample there are 700,000 to 900,000 distinct CDR3 sequences; about 20% appear just once. Approximately 10% of the sample is taken by the ten largest. The clonotype was recovered from a man aged 45-65 years who received an inactivated influenza vaccine. Donor details come from another sample of the same person, matched by shared clones. The sample was PBMCs from blood, taken approximately 5 days after vaccination.

The CDR3 amino acid sequence is: CSASRQEFYNEQFF. The sequenced DNA: TGCAGTGCTAGCCGGCAGGAGTTTTACAATGAGCAGTTCTTC. Recombination joined TRBV20-1 with TRBJ2-1, with the D gene too uncertain to name. The trim is 3 bases for V and 4 bases for J, with a gap of 13 bases between the germline ends. Inclusive of the bounding cysteine and phenylalanine, the CDR3 is 14 residues long. Only the CDR3 region is kept as DNA, spanning 42 bases read in frame from base 1. CDR1 and CDR2 (DFQATT, SNEGSKA) derive from the germline V gene (reference sequence).